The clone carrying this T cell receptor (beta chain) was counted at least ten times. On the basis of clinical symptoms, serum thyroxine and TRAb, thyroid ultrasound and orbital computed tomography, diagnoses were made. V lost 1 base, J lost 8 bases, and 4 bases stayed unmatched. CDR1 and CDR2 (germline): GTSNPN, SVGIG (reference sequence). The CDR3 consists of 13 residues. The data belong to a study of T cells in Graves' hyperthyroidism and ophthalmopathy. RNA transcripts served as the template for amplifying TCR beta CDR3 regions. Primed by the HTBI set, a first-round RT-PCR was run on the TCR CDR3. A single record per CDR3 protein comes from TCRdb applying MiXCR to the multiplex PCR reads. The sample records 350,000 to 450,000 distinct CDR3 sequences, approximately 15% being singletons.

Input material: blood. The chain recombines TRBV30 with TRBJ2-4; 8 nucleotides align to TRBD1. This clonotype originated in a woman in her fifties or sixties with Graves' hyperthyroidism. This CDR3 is CAWSGGQGYIQYF. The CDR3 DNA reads TGTGCCTGGAGTGGAGGACAGGGTTACATTCAGTACTTC. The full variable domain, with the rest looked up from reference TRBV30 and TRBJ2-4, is SQTIHQWPATLVQPVGSPLSLECTVEGTSNPNLYWYRQAAGRGLQLLFYSVGIGQISSEVPQNLSASRPQDRQFILSSKKLLLSDSGFYLCAWSGGQGYIQYFGAGTRLSVL.